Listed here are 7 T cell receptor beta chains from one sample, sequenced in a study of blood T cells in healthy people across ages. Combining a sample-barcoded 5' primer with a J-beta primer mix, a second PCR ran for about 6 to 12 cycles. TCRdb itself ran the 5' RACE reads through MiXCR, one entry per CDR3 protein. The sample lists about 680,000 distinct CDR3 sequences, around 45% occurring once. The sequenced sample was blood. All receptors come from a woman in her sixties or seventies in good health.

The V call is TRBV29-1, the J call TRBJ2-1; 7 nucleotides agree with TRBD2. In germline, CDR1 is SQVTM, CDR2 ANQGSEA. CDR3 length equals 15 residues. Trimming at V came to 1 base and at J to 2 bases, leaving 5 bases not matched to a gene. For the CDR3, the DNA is TGCAGCGTTGAAGGTGGACTAGAGGCCTACAATGAGCAGTTCTTC. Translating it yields CSVEGGLEAYNEQFF.

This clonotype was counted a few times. The CDR3 is CASSQGQGAYLNQPQHF. DNA of the CDR3: TGCGCCAGCAGCCAAGGTCAGGGGGCTTACTTAAATCAGCCCCAGCATTTT. The rearrangement uses TRBV4-3 and TRBJ1-5; 8 nucleotides line up with TRBD1. Trimming cost V 1 base and J 4 bases; bases outside gene matches: 9. This CDR3 comprises 17 residues. The germline CDR1 and CDR2 sequences are LGHNA and YSLEER.

In DNA form, the CDR3 reads TGTGCCAGCAGCTTAGGCTCCACCGGCTACGAGCAGTACTTC. It translates to CASSLGSTGYEQYF. The chain carries TRBV7-6 and TRBJ2-7; D ambiguous. Trimming took off 1 base at V and 3 bases at J, with 10 bases between the two ends. Germline loops: CDR1 SGHVS, CDR2 FNYEAQ. This CDR3 is built from 14 residues.

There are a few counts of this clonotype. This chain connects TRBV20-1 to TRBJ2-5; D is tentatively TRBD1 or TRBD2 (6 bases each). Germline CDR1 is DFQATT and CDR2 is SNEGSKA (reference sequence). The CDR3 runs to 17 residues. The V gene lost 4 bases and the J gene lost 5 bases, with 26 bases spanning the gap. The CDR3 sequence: CSATPHLQGPAGETQYF. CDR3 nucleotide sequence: TGCAGTGCTACCCCCCATCTCCAGGGGCCGGCGGGGGAGACCCAGTACTTC.

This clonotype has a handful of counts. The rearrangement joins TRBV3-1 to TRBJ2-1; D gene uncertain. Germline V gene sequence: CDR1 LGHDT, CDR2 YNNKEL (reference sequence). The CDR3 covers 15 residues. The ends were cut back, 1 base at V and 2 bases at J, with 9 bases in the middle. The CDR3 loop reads CASSQGPGPYNEQFF. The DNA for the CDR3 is TGTGCCAGCAGCCAAGGGCCTGGGCCCTACAATGAGCAGTTCTTC.

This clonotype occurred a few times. Written as DNA, the CDR3 is TGCAGTGCTAGAGATAGCGGGAGTACGGTCGAGCAGTACTTC. It translates to CSARDSGSTVEQYF. The chain employs TRBV20-1 and TRBJ2-4, with 9 nucleotides matching TRBD2. The J call may be mistaken, given a closer DNA end match to TRBJ2-7. CDR3 length: 14 residues. Germline V CDR1 and CDR2: DFQATT, SNEGSKA (reference sequence).

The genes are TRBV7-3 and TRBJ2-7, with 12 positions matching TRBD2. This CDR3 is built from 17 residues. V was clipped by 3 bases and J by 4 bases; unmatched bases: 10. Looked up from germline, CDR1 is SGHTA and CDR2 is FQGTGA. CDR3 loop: CASSLGPRLAGAYEQYF. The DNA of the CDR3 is TGTGCCAGCAGCTTGGGGCCGAGACTAGCGGGAGCGTACGAGCAGTACTTC.